This entry lists 31 T cell receptor beta chains sequenced from one sample in a study of blood T cells in healthy people across ages. A second PCR of about 6 to 11 cycles used a sample-barcoded 5' primer and a J-beta primer mix. One entry per CDR3 protein results from TCRdb running MiXCR on the 5' RACE reads. The sample has hundreds of thousands of distinct CDR3 sequences, 22% seen once. The sequenced sample consisted of blood. The receptor source for this set is a man between 65 and 85 years old in good health.

The V gene is TRBV9, the J gene TRBJ2-1; no clear D gene. In germline, CDR1 is SGDLS, CDR2 YYNGEE. CDR3 length: 14 amino acids. Trimming stripped 0 bases from V and 6 bases from J, with 10 bases between. The CDR3 DNA reads TGTGCCAGCAGCGTAGGGGGTCTGATCAATGAGCAGTTCTTC. Its translation: CASSVGGLINEQFF.

The gene calls are TRBV12-3 or TRBV12-4 and TRBJ2-3; D ambiguous. This CDR3 comprises 14 residues. Trimming removed 4 bases from V and 4 bases from J, with 12 bases in between. This CDR3 reads CASSSGPAPDTQYF. The CDR3 DNA reads TGTGCCAGCAGTTCAGGTCCGGCCCCAGATACGCAGTATTTT.

This clonotype was observed many times. The chain is built from TRBV7-2 and TRBJ2-1, with a tentative D call TRBD1 (5 bases). The CDR3 length is 13 residues. Per the germline V gene, CDR1 is SGHTA and CDR2 is FQGNSA. V lost 1 base and J 7 bases, leaving 8 bases between the germline ends. In DNA, the CDR3 is TGTGCCAGCAGCTTAGTAGGGGTGAATGAGCAGTTCTTC. It yields the protein CASSLVGVNEQFF. Using reference TRBV7-2 and TRBJ2-1 for the parts outside the CDR3, the full variable domain is GAGVSQSPSNKVTEKGKDVELRCDPISGHTALYWYRQSLGQGLEFLIYFQGNSAPDKSGLPSDRFSAERTGGSVSTLTIQRTQQEDSAVYLCASSLVGVNEQFFGPGTRLTVL.

Ten or more counts support this clonotype. The chain has TRBV5-1 and TRBJ1-5; D perhaps matches TRBD1 (5 bases). The CDR3 spans 18 residues. The ends were cut back, 4 bases at V and 5 bases at J, with 25 bases in the middle. The germline gives CDR1 SGHRS, CDR2 YFSETQ. In DNA, the CDR3 is TGCGCCAGCAGCCCCTCACCAAGGACGACAGTCTTCGATCAGCCCCAGCATTTT. Protein sequence: CASSPSPRTTVFDQPQHF.

The chain employs TRBV7-6 and TRBJ2-5, with 7 bases fitting TRBD2. The germline CDR1 and CDR2 sequences are SGHVS and FNYEAQ. Trimming took 5 bases from V and 2 from J; bases not matched to a gene: 8. This CDR3 has 15 amino acids. The DNA of the CDR3 is TGTGCCAGCAGCCGGAAGCGGGGCCTTCAAGAGACCCAGTACTTC. Translating it yields CASSRKRGLQETQYF.

Many counts were recorded for this clonotype. The J gene is TRBJ1-4, the V gene TRBV9; D is ambiguous. The V and J ends lost 7 bases and 8 bases respectively, with 6 bases between them. CDR3 size: 10 residues. CDR1 is SGDLS, CDR2 YYNGEE, per germline. CDR3 loop: CASGEEKLFF. CDR3 nucleotides: TGTGCCAGCGGAGAGGAAAAACTGTTTTTT.

The CDR3 reads CASSLESGQFF. In nucleotides, the CDR3 is TGTGCCAGCAGTTTGGAGAGTGGGCAGTTCTTC. The J gene is TRBJ2-1, the V gene TRBV12-3 or TRBV12-4; the D is unclear. The ends were cut back, 3 bases at V and 12 bases at J, with 9 bases in the middle. The CDR3 runs 11 residues.

This clonotype turned up a few times. V usage is TRBV6-6 and J usage is TRBJ2-2, with D perhaps assigned TRBD1 or TRBD2 (5 bases each). V lost 5 bases and J 3 bases, leaving 13 bases between the germline ends. Germline values: CDR1 MNHNY, CDR2 SVGAGI (reference sequence). This CDR3 region has 15 residues. CDR3 sequence reads: CASSEGRADTGELFF. CDR3 sequence (DNA): TGTGCCAGCAGTGAGGGACGGGCGGACACCGGGGAGCTGTTTTTT.

This clonotype was seen a handful of times. This sequence joins TRBV19 and TRBJ1-2; 7 bases fit TRBD1. Trimming removed 9 bases from V and 2 bases from J; junction bases left unmatched: 3. The CDR3 sequence is 12 residues long. Germline values: CDR1 LNHDA, CDR2 SQIVND (reference sequence). CDR3 region: CASTTGNYGYTF. The CDR3 DNA sequence: TGTGCCAGCACGACAGGGAACTATGGCTACACCTTC.

This clonotype was seen only a few times. The gene calls are TRBV11-2 and TRBJ2-1; D is undetermined. V dropped 5 bases and J dropped 6 bases, with 8 bases sitting between them. The CDR3 loop spans 12 amino acids. Looked up from germline, CDR1 is SGHAT and CDR2 is FQNNGV. The CDR3 nucleotides read TGTGCCAGCAGCGTAGGACCCAATGAGCAGTTCTTC. As protein: CASSVGPNEQFF.

The table lists this clonotype with many counts. The chain is built from TRBV29-1 and TRBJ2-5, with D hard to call. The CDR3 consists of 12 residues. CDR1 is SQVTM, CDR2 ANQGSEA, per germline. V was clipped by 4 bases and J by 2 bases, with 8 bases between them. CDR3 sequence (DNA): TGCAGCGTTGGGTTCAGGCAAGAGACCCAGTACTTC. Its translation is CSVGFRQETQYF.

The chain has TRBV10-3 and TRBJ2-3; D unclear. The CDR3 length is 17 residues. Trimming left V 3 bases short and J 3 bases short, with 19 bases between. CDR1 is ENHRY and CDR2 is SYGVKD in the germline V gene. As DNA, the CDR3 is TGTGCCATCAGTGATCCCGGCACGAGCATGATAACAGATACGCAGTATTTT. It is translated as CAISDPGTSMITDTQYF.

This chain joins TRBV5-1 and TRBJ1-2, with D uncertain. The CDR3 length is 13 residues. Germline lookup yields CDR1 SGHRS and CDR2 YFSETQ. Between the trimmed V and J ends, which lost 4 bases and 1 base, there was a span of 8 bases. CDR3: CASSPADNYGYTF. CDR3 nucleotide sequence: TGCGCCAGCAGCCCCGCAGATAACTATGGCTACACCTTC.

V usage is TRBV5-4 and J usage is TRBJ2-7, with 8 bases that match TRBD1. Trimming took 0 bases from V and 0 from J; bases not matched to a gene: 5. Germline assignment: CDR1 SGHNT and CDR2 YYREEE (reference sequence). This CDR3 spans 16 amino acids. The CDR3 DNA sequence: TGTGCCAGCAGCTTGGGGTCTGGACAGGGCTCCTACGAGCAGTACTTC. This sequence encodes CASSLGSGQGSYEQYF.

In this sample, this clonotype turned up a few times. CDR3 protein: CASSLATPPGPQHF. For the CDR3, the DNA is TGTGCCAGCAGCTTAGCGACCCCACCTGGGCCCCAGCATTTT. The J gene is TRBJ1-5, the V gene TRBV7-6; D not certain. The germline V gene has CDR1 SGHVS and CDR2 FNYEAQ. The CDR3 covers 14 residues. The V and J ends lost 0 bases and 9 bases respectively, with 12 bases between them.

The chain has TRBV3-1 and TRBJ2-3; 8 bases line up with TRBD1. Unmatched junction bases numbered 4, after V lost 4 bases and J lost 4 bases. The CDR3 length is 14 residues. Per the germline V gene, CDR1 is LGHDT and CDR2 is YNNKEL (reference sequence). CDR3 sequence (DNA): TGTGCCAGCAGCCCGACAGGGGTACCAGATACGCAGTATTTT. Protein sequence: CASSPTGVPDTQYF.

The chain links TRBV18 to TRBJ2-3; 7 positions match TRBD1. The CDR3 consists of 13 residues. With V trimmed by 3 bases and J by 5 bases, 2 bases remained unmatched. Germline values: CDR1 KGHSH, CDR2 LQKENI. CDR3 residues: CASSPDRRDTQYF. The DNA for the CDR3 is TGTGCCAGCTCACCGGACAGGAGAGATACGCAGTATTTT.

The rearrangement uses TRBV20-1 and TRBJ2-1; no firm D call. V lost 6 bases and J lost 0, with 15 bases in between. The CDR3 consists of 15 residues. Germline-derived CDR1 and CDR2 are DFQATT and SNEGSKA (reference sequence). The CDR3 loop is CSATPGGSSYNEQFF. In DNA form, the CDR3 reads TGCAGTGCCACCCCGGGCGGAAGCTCCTACAATGAGCAGTTCTTC.

In this sample, this clonotype turned up a few times. The chain employs TRBV20-1 and TRBJ2-3; TRBD2 aligns across 10 bases. This CDR3 is built from 14 residues. CDR1 and CDR2 (germline): DFQATT, SNEGSKA (reference sequence). The V segment lost 5 bases and the J segment 4 bases; nucleotides outside the gene matches: 6. The CDR3 region is CSADASGGPDTQYF. CDR3 bases: TGCAGTGCTGACGCTAGCGGGGGCCCAGATACGCAGTATTTT.

This clonotype has a handful of counts. The chain is built from TRBV7-9 and TRBJ1-2; D ambiguous. Germline V gene data show CDR1 as SEHNR and CDR2 as FQNEAQ (reference sequence). The CDR3 is made up of 15 amino acids. V was shortened by 0 bases and J by 4 bases, with 12 bases between the two germline ends. This CDR3 is CASSLAPPEFYGYTF. The CDR3 nucleotides are TGTGCCAGCAGCTTAGCGCCCCCAGAATTCTATGGCTACACCTTC. Combining the CDR3 with reference TRBV7-9 and TRBJ1-2 gives the whole variable domain DTGVSQNPRHKITKRGQNVTFRCDPISEHNRLYWYRQTLGQGPEFLTYFQNEAQLEKSRLLSDRFSAERPKGSFSTLEIQRTEQGDSAMYLCASSLAPPEFYGYTFGSGTRLTVV.

V and J are TRBV18 and TRBJ1-2; 9 bases line up with TRBD1. After removal of 2 bases from V and 7 bases from J, the junction contained 8 bases not matched to a gene. Germline V gene sequence: CDR1 KGHSH, CDR2 LQKENI. This CDR3 comprises 15 residues. CDR3 protein: CASSPFGQGLSGYTF. DNA of the CDR3: TGTGCCAGCTCACCATTCGGACAGGGGTTATCTGGCTACACCTTC.

The rearrangement joins TRBV12-3 or TRBV12-4 to TRBJ2-2; D tentatively fits TRBD1 or TRBD2 (6 bases each). V gave up 3 bases and J gave up 7 bases, with 15 bases separating them. The CDR3 extends over 15 amino acids. This chain's CDR3 is CASSLLGGRIGELFF. DNA for the CDR3: TGTGCCAGCAGTTTGTTAGGGGGGCGGATCGGGGAGCTGTTTTTT.

At least ten counts were recorded for this clonotype. This rearrangement joins TRBV29-1 to TRBJ2-1, with D tentatively TRBD2 (6 bases). V dropped 7 bases and J dropped 0 bases, with 13 bases sitting between them. There are 14 residues in the CDR3. Germline CDR1 SQVTM, CDR2 ANQGSEA. The CDR3 nucleotides are TGCAGCGCCCCCTGGGGGGTCTCCTACAATGAGCAGTTCTTC. Amino acids: CSAPWGVSYNEQFF.

CDR3 DNA: TGCAGTGCTAGAGGACAGGGTGGGGACACCATATATTTT. Amino acids: CSARGQGGDTIYF. V usage is TRBV20-1 and J usage is TRBJ1-3; 7 positions match TRBD1. The CDR3 extends over 13 amino acids. The V gene end was trimmed by 1 base and the J gene end by 8 bases; junction bases not matched to a gene: 5. Per the germline V gene, CDR1 is DFQATT and CDR2 is SNEGSKA (reference sequence).

Only a few counts were recorded for this clonotype. The chain carries TRBV11-2 and TRBJ1-4, with D perhaps TRBD1 (6 bases). V was clipped by 10 bases and J by 8 bases, with 20 bases between them. The CDR3 is 14 residues long. From germline, CDR1 is SGHAT and CDR2 FQNNGV. For the CDR3, the DNA is TGTGCCACCCAGGGTGGGGGGCTTGGCGAAAAACTGTTTTTT. Translated: CATQGGGLGEKLFF.

This clonotype was found a few times. It is unclear where the CDR3 begins or ends on the DNA, so no DNA is shown, and the CDR3 is as TCRdb lists it. The chain is built from TRBV21-1 and TRBJ2-7; TRBD1 is taken as the D call from the table, unchecked against the DNA. TRBV21-1 is a known pseudogene. The length of the CDR3 is 16 amino acids, counting both ends. The CDR3 loop is CASSKGAYSCSYEQYV.

This sequence joins TRBV29-1 and TRBJ2-6, with 8 bases identical to TRBD1. CDR1 SQVTM and CDR2 ANQGSEA come from the germline V gene. V lost 0 bases and J lost 1; bases outside the gene matches: 11. This CDR3 spans 19 amino acids. This chain's CDR3 is CSVEDPWTGRGSGANVLTF. The CDR3 DNA reads as TGCAGCGTTGAAGATCCGTGGACAGGGAGAGGGTCTGGGGCCAACGTCCTGACTTTC.

The table lists this clonotype with a few counts. The chain couples TRBV25-1 to TRBJ1-2; a weak D match, TRBD1 (5 bases). Germline CDR1 and CDR2: MGHDK and SYGVNS. V was pared by 3 bases and J by 2 bases, with 10 bases between. The CDR3 loop spans 14 amino acids. The DNA for the CDR3 is TGTGCCAGCAGTGATACCCCAGGGAACTATGGCTACACCTTC. This gives the protein CASSDTPGNYGYTF.

This clonotype occurred a few times. CDR3 amino acids: CASSDRARGYTF. CDR3 in DNA: TGTGCCAGCAGCGACAGGGCCCGGGGCTACACCTTC. This sequence joins TRBV28 and TRBJ1-2, with 7 bases identical to TRBD1. The germline V gene encodes CDR1 MDHEN and CDR2 SYDVKM. The V gene end was trimmed by 6 bases and the J gene end by 8 bases; junction bases not matched to a gene: 6. The CDR3 runs 12 residues.

This clonotype was observed a handful of times. This chain links TRBV6-5 with TRBJ2-3; D is unclear. The V end was cut by 5 bases, the J end by 0 bases, with 12 bases between. Germline CDR1 is MNHEY and CDR2 is SVGAGI. This CDR3 has 15 residues. The CDR3 nucleotides are TGTGCCAGCAGTCGGGCCAGAATCAGCACAGATACGCAGTATTTT. It encodes CASSRARISTDTQYF.

The rearrangement links TRBV5-1 to TRBJ1-2; 9 nucleotides line up with TRBD1. Germline V CDR1 and CDR2: SGHRS, YFSETQ. V was clipped by 4 bases and J by 3 bases; unmatched bases: 4. This CDR3 is 14 amino acids long. As DNA, the CDR3 is TGCGCCAGCAGCGAACAGGGGGCCGACTATGGCTACACCTTC. This codes for CASSEQGADYGYTF. Looking up the rest from reference TRBV5-1 and TRBJ1-2 gives the full variable domain: KAGVTQTPRYLIKTRGQQVTLSCSPISGHRSVSWYQQTPGQGLQFLFEYFSETQRNKGNFPGRFSGRQFSNSRSEMNVSTLELGDSALYLCASSEQGADYGYTFGSGTRLTVV.